This T cell receptor beta chain came from a study of spatial heterogeneity in lung cancer. In the study overall: Sequence detection consistently recorded a greater number of beta-chain than alpha-chain sequences. The study, taken as a whole, reports: Estimation of coverage gave values of about 7% for alpha and around 14% for beta chains in tumor T cells. Mutation tallies in tumors tracked expanded intratumoral alpha and beta TCR counts.

This clonotype was detected ten times or more. Its target is not known. The library was built for alpha chains, so this beta chain is an off-target read and its size means little. Germline CDR1 and CDR2: SGHRS and YFSETQ. Trimming took 1 base from V and 9 from J, leaving 14 bases between them. This CDR3 is built from 14 residues. TCRdb re-called the 5' RACE reads through MiXCR, storing one row per CDR3 protein. This sample has roughly 18,000 distinct CDR3 sequences; 9.5% to 10% occur once, and the top ten carry about a fifth. Documented time point: sample taken at primary tumor resection. In each case, whole RNA from tumor, nontumor lung or frozen PBMC was sequenced unsorted.

This receptor was obtained from a female donor with early-stage non-small cell lung cancer. V is TRBV5-1 and J is TRBJ2-1, with D maybe TRBD2 (7 bases). This material consisted of lung tumor tissue, taken at surgery. The CDR3 bases are TGCGCCAGCAGCTTGTTGGGGGGGCCCCCTGAGCAGTTCTTC. Residues: CASSLLGGPPEQFF.